Sequencing of this T cell receptor (beta chain) was carried out in a study of cytomegalovirus exposure and HLA in healthy donors. The CDR3 extends over 16 amino acids. The V and J ends lost 5 bases and 2 bases respectively, with 16 bases between them. The V gene's germline CDR1 is SGHAT and CDR2 FQNNGV. PCR primers comprised 60 Vbeta and 13 Jbeta primers. The method was immunoSEQ multiplex PCR; TCRdb's version includes in-frame clones alone and lacks a portion of them. The sample has approximately 170,000 clones, 85% seen once. General study points: When a later analysis compared HLA-associated TCR beta chains with equally common others, the HLA-associated chains turned out to be more clonally expanded and to have lower generation probabilities.

Worth noting for this clone: Its specificity is not known.

The material sequenced was PBMCs. The TCR sequence derives from a boy under 10 years old in good health and CMV-seronegative. This sequence joins TRBV11-2 and TRBJ2-1; tentatively, D is TRBD2 (6 bases). This chain's CDR3 is CASSTVRDHPYNEQFF. In DNA form, the CDR3 reads TGTGCCAGCAGCACCGTGCGGGACCACCCCTACAATGAGCAGTTCTTC.